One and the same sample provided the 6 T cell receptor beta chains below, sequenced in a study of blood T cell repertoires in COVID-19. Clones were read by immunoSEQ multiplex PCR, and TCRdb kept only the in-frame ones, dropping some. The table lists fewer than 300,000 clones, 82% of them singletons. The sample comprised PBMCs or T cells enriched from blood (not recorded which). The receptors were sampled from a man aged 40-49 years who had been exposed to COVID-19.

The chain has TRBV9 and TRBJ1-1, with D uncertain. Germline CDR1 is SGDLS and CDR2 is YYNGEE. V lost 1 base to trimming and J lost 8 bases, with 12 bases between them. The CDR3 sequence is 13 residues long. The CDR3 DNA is TGTGCCAGCAGCGTAACCGATGTTAGCGAAGCTTTCTTT. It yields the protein CASSVTDVSEAFF.

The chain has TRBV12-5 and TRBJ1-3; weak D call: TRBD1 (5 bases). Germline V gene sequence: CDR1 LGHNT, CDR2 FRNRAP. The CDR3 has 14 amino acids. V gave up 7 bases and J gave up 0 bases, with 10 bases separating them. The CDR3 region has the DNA TGTGCTAGTGCCCCAGGGTTCTCTGGAAACACCATATATTTT. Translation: CASAPGFSGNTIYF.

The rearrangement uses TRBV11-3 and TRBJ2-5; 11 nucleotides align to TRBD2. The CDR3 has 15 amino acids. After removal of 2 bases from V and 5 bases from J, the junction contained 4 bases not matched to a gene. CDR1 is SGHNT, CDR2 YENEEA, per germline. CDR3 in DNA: TGTGCCAGCAGCTTAATGGCTAGCGGGAGGGAGACCCAGTACTTC. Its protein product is CASSLMASGRETQYF.

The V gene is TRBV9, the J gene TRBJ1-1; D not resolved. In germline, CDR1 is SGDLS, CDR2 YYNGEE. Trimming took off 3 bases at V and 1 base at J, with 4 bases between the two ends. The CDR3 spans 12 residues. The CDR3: CASSARNTEAFF. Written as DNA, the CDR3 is TGTGCCAGCAGCGCCAGGAACACTGAAGCTTTCTTT.

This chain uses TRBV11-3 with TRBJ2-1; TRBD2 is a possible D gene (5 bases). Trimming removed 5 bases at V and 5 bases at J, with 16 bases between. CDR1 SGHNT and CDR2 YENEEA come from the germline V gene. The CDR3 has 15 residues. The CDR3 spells CASSPSGPLNNEQFF. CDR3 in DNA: TGTGCCAGCAGCCCAAGCGGCCCCCTTAACAATGAGCAGTTCTTC.

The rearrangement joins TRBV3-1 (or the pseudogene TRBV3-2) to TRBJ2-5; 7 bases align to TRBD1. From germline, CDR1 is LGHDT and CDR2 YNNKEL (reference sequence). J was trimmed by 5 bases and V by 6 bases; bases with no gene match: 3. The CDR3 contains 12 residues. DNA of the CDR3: TGTGCCAGCAGTAGACAGGGTGAGACCCAGTACTTC. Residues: CASSRQGETQYF.